The rows below give T cell receptor beta chains drawn from one sample of a study of CD8+ T cells in alopecia areata. Profiled with immunoSEQ multiplex PCR; TCRdb holds only in-frame clones, not every one. The sample has about 150,000 clones, roughly 64% seen once. Sequences were derived from CD4+ T cells sorted from blood, sampled at week 0. These receptors all stem from a human donor with alopecia areata. The CDR3 runs from the conserved cysteine through the conserved F or W. Each record gives: V gene, D gene, J gene, clone size, CDR3 DNA, CDR3 protein. A D gene is named only where the DNA matches it firmly. Clone size is given for some rows only: seen once, a few or many times, or a class if the clone is expanded.

TRBV5-4,TRBD1,TRBJ2-1,-,TGTGCCAGCAGCTCGGGACAGGGGTCCTACAATGAGCAGTTCTTC,CASSSGQGSYNEQFF
TRBV9,TRBD1,TRBJ2-2,-,TGTGCCAGCAGCCTGCGACAGGGGGCTCCCGGGGAGCTGTTTTTT,CASSLRQGAPGELFF
TRBV11-2,-,TRBJ2-7,-,TGTGCCAGCAGCTTAATCGCTGGGGAGCAGTACTTC,CASSLIAGEQYF
TRBV7-8,-,TRBJ1-2,-,TGTGCCAGCAGCTTACGGGCAGGGGTTAGCGATGGCTACACCTTC,CASSLRAGVSDGYTF
TRBV6-6,-,TRBJ1-4,few,TGTGCCAGCAGTCCCCTCCGGACTAATGAAAAACTGTTTTTT,CASSPLRTNEKLFF
TRBV30,-,TRBJ2-2,-,TGTGCCTGGAGTGTGGGGAGCCACGACACCGGGGAGCTGTTTTTT,CAWSVGSHDTGELFF
TRBV27,-,TRBJ1-1,-,TGTGCCAGCAGTTTCGTAGGGGTTAGCACTGAAGCTTTCTTT,CASSFVGVSTEAFF
TRBV5-6,-,TRBJ1-1,-,TGTGCCAGCAGCTTTGGGTTCATGAACACTGAAGCTTTCTTT,CASSFGFMNTEAFF
TRBV7-9,-,TRBJ1-5,-,TGTGCCAGCCTCCTCATTGGACATCAGCCCCAGCATTTT,CASLLIGHQPQHF
TRBV4-1,-,TRBJ1-6,-,TGCGCCAGCAGCCAAGATTGGGGGACGGCTTATAATTCACCCCTCCACTTT,CASSQDWGTAYNSPLHF
TRBV11-1,-,TRBJ1-2,-,TGTGCCAGCAGCGCCGACGGAACACTCTATGGCTACACCTTC,CASSADGTLYGYTF
TRBV7-9,-,TRBJ2-5,-,TGTGCCAGCAGCGCACGAGGGCAGGGGGAGACCCAGTACTTC,CASSARGQGETQYF
TRBV18,TRBD1,TRBJ1-1,few,TGTGCCAGCTCAAGGACAGGGGGCGCGTTCGACACTGAAGCTTTCTTT,CASSRTGGAFDTEAFF
TRBV7-9,TRBD1,TRBJ1-3,-,TGTGCCAGCAGCCCTGGACAGGGGTACTCTGGAAACACCATATATTTT,CASSPGQGYSGNTIYF
TRBV9,-,TRBJ1-3,-,TGTGCCAGCAGCGTAAACAGGGAACCCCGAAACACCATATATTTT,CASSVNREPRNTIYF
TRBV23-1,-,TRBJ1-5,once,TGCGCCAGCAGTCCAGGGGATAGCAATCAGCCCCAGCATTTT,CASSPGDSNQPQHF
TRBV7-2,-,TRBJ1-1,-,TGTGCCAGCAGTCCGCCGGGGGACACTGAAGCTTTCTTT,CASSPPGDTEAFF
TRBV13,TRBD1,TRBJ1-2,-,TGTGCCAGCAGCGACGGCTACAGGGGAATTGATGGCTACACCTTC,CASSDGYRGIDGYTF
TRBV4-3,-,TRBJ1-5,-,TGCGCCAGCAGCAGGGCGAATCCAAATCAGCCCCAGCATTTT,CASSRANPNQPQHF
TRBV18,-,TRBJ1-2,-,TGTGCCAGCTCACCACCGATGAAGGGAGAAATCGACTATGGCTACACCTTC,CASSPPMKGEIDYGYTF
TRBV19,TRBD1,TRBJ1-1,many,TGTGCCAGTAGTAGGACAGGGGTGAACACTGAAGCTTTCTTT,CASSRTGVNTEAFF
TRBV4-1,TRBD1,TRBJ1-5,-,TGCGCCAGCAGCCAAGATCCACAGGGGACCCAGCCCCAGCATTTT,CASSQDPQGTQPQHF
TRBV13,-,TRBJ2-7,-,TGTGCCAGCAGCCATGACACTTCCTACGAGCAGTACTTC,CASSHDTSYEQYF